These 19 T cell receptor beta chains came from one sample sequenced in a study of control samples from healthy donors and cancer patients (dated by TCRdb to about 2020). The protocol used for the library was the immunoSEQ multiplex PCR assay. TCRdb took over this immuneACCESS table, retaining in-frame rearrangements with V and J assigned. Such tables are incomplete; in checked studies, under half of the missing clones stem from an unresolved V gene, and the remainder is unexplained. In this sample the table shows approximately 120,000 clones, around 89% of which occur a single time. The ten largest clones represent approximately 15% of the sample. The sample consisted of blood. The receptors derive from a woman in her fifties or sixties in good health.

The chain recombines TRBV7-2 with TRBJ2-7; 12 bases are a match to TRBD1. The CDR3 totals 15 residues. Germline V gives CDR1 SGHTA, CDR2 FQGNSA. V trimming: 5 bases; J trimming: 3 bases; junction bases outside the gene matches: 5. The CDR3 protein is CASSLGTGGLYEQYV. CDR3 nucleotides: TGTGCCAGCAGCCTCGGGACAGGGGGCCTCTACGAGCAGTACGTC.

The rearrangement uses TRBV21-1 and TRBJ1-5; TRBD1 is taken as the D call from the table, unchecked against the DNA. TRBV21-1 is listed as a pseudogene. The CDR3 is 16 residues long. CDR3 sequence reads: CASSKMDSAHNQPQHF. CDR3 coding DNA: TGTGCCAGCAGCAAAATGGACAGCGCGCACAATCAGCCCCAGCATTTT.

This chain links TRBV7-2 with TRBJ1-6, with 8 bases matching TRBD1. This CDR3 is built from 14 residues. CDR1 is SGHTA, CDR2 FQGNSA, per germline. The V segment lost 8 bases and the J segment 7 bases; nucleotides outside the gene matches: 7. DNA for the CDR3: TGTGCCAGCTCCCAGGGGGCGCAAAATTCACCCCTCCACTTT. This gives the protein CASSQGAQNSPLHF. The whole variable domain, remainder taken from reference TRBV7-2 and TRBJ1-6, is GAGVSQSPSNKVTEKGKDVELRCDPISGHTALYWYRQSLGQGLEFLIYFQGNSAPDKSGLPSDRFSAERTGGSVSTLTIQRTQQEDSAVYLCASSQGAQNSPLHFGNGTRLTVT.

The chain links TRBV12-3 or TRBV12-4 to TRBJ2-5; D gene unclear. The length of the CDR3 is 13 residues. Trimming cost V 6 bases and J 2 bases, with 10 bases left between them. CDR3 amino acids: CASRIGWQETQYF. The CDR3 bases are TGTGCCAGCAGGATAGGGTGGCAAGAGACCCAGTACTTC.

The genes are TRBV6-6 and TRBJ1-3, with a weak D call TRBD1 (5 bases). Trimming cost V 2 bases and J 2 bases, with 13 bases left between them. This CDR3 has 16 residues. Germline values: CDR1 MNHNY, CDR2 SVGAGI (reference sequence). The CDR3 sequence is CASSYGGLLPGNTIYF. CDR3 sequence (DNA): TGTGCCAGCAGTTACGGGGGACTTCTCCCTGGAAACACCATATATTTT.

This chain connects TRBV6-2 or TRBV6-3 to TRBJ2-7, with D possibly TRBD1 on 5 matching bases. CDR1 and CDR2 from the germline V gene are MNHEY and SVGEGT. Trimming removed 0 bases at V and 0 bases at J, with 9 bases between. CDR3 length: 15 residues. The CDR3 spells CASSYSGRVSYEQYF. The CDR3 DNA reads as TGTGCCAGCAGTTACTCGGGCAGGGTCTCCTACGAGCAGTACTTC.

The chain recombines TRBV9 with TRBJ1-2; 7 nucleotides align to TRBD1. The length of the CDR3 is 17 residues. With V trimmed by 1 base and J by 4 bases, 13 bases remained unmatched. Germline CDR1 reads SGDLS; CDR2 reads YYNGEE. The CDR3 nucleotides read TGTGCCAGCAGCGTACGGTCGGGACAGTCTAGCCCCTATGGCTACACCTTC. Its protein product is CASSVRSGQSSPYGYTF.

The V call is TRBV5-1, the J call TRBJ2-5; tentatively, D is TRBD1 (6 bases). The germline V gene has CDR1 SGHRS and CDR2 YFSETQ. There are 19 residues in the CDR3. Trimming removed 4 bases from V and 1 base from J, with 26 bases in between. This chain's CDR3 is CASSHPSATRTAFQETQYF. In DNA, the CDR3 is TGCGCCAGCAGCCACCCCTCAGCAACCCGGACAGCGTTCCAAGAGACCCAGTACTTC.

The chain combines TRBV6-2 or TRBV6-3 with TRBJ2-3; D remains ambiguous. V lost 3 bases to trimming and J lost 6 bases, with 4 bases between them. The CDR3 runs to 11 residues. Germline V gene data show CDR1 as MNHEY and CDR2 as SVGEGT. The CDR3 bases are TGTGCCAGCAGTTATTTTGATACGCAGTATTTT. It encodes CASSYFDTQYF.

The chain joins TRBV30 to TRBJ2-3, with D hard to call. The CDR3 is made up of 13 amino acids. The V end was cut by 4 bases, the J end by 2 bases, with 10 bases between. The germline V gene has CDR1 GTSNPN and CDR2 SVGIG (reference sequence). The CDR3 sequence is CAWIGSLTDTQYF. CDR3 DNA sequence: TGTGCCTGGATTGGTTCTCTCACAGATACGCAGTATTTT. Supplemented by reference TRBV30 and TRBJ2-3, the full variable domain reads SQTIHQWPATLVQPVGSPLSLECTVEGTSNPNLYWYRQAAGRGLQLLFYSVGIGQISSEVPQNLSASRPQDRQFILSSKKLLLSDSGFYLCAWIGSLTDTQYFGPGTRLTVL.

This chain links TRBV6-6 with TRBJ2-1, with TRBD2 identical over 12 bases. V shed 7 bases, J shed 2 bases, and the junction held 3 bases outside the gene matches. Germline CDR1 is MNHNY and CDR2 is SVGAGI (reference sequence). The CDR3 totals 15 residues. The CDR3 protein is CASNLAGGPYNEQFF. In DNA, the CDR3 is TGTGCCAGCAACCTAGCGGGAGGGCCCTACAATGAGCAGTTCTTC.

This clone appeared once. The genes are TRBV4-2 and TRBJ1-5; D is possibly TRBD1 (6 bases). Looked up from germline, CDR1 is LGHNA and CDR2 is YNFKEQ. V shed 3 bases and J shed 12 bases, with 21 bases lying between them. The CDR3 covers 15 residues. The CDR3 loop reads CASSHGGGRGALQHF. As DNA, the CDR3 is TGTGCCAGCAGCCATGGGGGGGGGCGGGGAGCCCTCCAGCATTTT.

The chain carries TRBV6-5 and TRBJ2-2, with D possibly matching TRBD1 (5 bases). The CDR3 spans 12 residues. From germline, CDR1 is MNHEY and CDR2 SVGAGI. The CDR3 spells CGAGRETGELFF. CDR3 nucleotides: TGTGGCGCAGGGCGAGAGACCGGGGAGCTGTTTTTT.

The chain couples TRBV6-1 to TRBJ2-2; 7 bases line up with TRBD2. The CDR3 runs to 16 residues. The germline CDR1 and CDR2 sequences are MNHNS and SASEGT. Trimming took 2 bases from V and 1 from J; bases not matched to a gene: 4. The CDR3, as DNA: TGTGCCAGCAGTGAATATGGGGGGGTGAACACCGGGGAGCTGTTTTTT. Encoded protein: CASSEYGGVNTGELFF.

DNA of the CDR3: TGTGCCAGCAGCGTCGGGGCAGCCTACGAGCAGTACTTC. It encodes CASSVGAAYEQYF. The chain combines TRBV9 with TRBJ2-7, with D perhaps assigned TRBD1 or TRBD2 (5 bases each). V lost 2 bases and J lost 2, with 8 bases in between. From germline, CDR1 is SGDLS and CDR2 YYNGEE. CDR3 size: 13 residues. Variable domain in full (rest from reference TRBV9 and TRBJ2-7): DSGVTQTPKHLITATGQRVTLRCSPRSGDLSVYWYQQSLDQGLQFLIQYYNGEERAKGNILERFSAQQFPDLHSELNLSSLELGDSALYFCASSVGAAYEQYFGPGTRLTVT.

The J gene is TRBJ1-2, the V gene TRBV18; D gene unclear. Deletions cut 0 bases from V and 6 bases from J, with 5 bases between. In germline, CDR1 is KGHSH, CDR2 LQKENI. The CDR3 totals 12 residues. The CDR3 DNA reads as TGTGCCAGCTCACCACCCGGGGATGGCTACACCTTC. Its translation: CASSPPGDGYTF.

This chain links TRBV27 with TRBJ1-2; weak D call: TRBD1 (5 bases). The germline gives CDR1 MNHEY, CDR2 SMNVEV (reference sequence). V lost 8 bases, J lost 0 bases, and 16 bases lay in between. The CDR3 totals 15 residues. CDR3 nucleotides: TGTGCCAGCCTATCCCTTCGGGGGACTAACTATGGCTACACCTTC. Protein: CASLSLRGTNYGYTF.

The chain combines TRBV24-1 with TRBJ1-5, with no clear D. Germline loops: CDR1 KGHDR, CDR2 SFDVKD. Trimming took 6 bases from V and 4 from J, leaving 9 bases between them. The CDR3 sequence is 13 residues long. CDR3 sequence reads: CATSSGLNQPQHF. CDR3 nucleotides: TGTGCCACCAGTTCCGGTTTAAATCAGCCCCAGCATTTT.

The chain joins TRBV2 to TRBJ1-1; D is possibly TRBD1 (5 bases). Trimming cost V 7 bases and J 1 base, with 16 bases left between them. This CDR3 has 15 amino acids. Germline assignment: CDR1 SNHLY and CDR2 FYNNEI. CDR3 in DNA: TGTGCCAGCATCTTGGGGGGAACTCAGAACACTGAAGCTTTCTTT. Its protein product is CASILGGTQNTEAFF.